A single sample gave rise to the 12 T cell receptor beta chains below, sequenced in a study of T-cell reconstitution after alpha-beta-depleted transplantation in children. It was with unique molecular identifiers that the TCRbeta library was prepared. TCRdb fed the PCR reads into MiXCR, producing one record per CDR3 protein. The data show about 540,000 distinct CDR3 sequences, approximately 20% seen once. The source material was PBMCs from the stem cell graft donor, sampled from the stem cell graft. These receptors were obtained from a human donor who donated a stem cell graft to a child with acute lymphoblastic leukemia.

The chain employs TRBV5-1 and TRBJ1-4; weak D call: TRBD1 (5 bases). V was clipped by 4 bases and J by 0 bases, with 16 bases between them. CDR1 and CDR2 from the germline V gene are SGHRS and YFSETQ. The CDR3 extends over 17 amino acids. CDR3 region: CASSRRGYSPTNEKLFF. CDR3 DNA: TGCGCCAGCAGCCGGAGGGGTTACAGTCCAACTAATGAAAAACTGTTTTTT.

The sample holds a few counts of this clonotype. The chain combines TRBV20-1 with TRBJ2-5; 10 nucleotides agree with TRBD1. The CDR3 totals 13 residues. Per the germline V gene, CDR1 is DFQATT and CDR2 is SNEGSKA (reference sequence). Trimming took 5 bases from V and 5 from J; bases not matched to a gene: 5. DNA for the CDR3: TGCAGTGCTCACTGGACAGGGGGGGAGACCCAGTACTTC. Translation gives CSAHWTGGETQYF.

This clonotype was counted between two and nine times. The chain links TRBV10-3 to TRBJ2-1, with D maybe TRBD1 (6 bases). The CDR3 runs to 15 residues. Germline assignment: CDR1 ENHRY and CDR2 SYGVKD. Trimming removed 0 bases from V and 3 bases from J, with 9 bases in between. The CDR3 here is CAISESQGSYNEQFF. The CDR3 nucleotides read TGTGCCATCAGTGAGTCGCAGGGGAGCTACAATGAGCAGTTCTTC.

The chain employs TRBV5-5 and TRBJ2-3; D remains ambiguous. Germline V gene data show CDR1 as SGHKS and CDR2 as YYEKEE (reference sequence). This CDR3 contains 15 residues. Between the trimmed V and J ends, which lost 0 bases and 4 bases, there was a span of 12 bases. CDR3 region: CASSLVGRLADTQYF. The CDR3 nucleotides read TGTGCCAGCAGCTTGGTTGGCAGGCTGGCAGATACGCAGTATTTT.

There are a few counts of this clonotype. The V and J genes are TRBV7-9 and TRBJ2-1, with D perhaps TRBD1 (6 bases). V was cut by 5 bases and J by 9 bases, with 11 bases left in between. CDR3 size: 12 residues. Per germline, CDR1 SEHNR and CDR2 FQNEAQ (reference sequence). The CDR3 loop reads CASSGGQGEQFF. In nucleotides, the CDR3 is TGTGCCAGCAGCGGGGGCCAGGGTGAGCAGTTCTTC. Supplemented by reference TRBV7-9 and TRBJ2-1, the full variable domain reads DTGVSQNPRHKITKRGQNVTFRCDPISEHNRLYWYRQTLGQGPEFLTYFQNEAQLEKSRLLSDRFSAERPKGSFSTLEIQRTEQGDSAMYLCASSGGQGEQFFGPGTRLTVL.

This clonotype was observed a few times. The chain combines TRBV5-5 with TRBJ2-5, with TRBD1 as a possible D gene (5 bases). Trimming shortened V by 0 bases and J by 2 bases, and 8 bases separated the two germline ends. Germline lookup yields CDR1 SGHKS and CDR2 YYEKEE (reference sequence). The CDR3 has 14 residues. CDR3 amino acids: CASSLGWTQETQYF. The CDR3 DNA follows: TGTGCCAGCAGCTTGGGATGGACACAAGAGACCCAGTACTTC.

This clonotype was picked up a small number of times. The CDR3 DNA reads TGTGCTGGGACCGACGCGTGGTCTTCGACCGGGGAGCTGTTTTTT. Protein sequence: CAGTDAWSSTGELFF. The chain employs TRBV7-2 and TRBJ2-2; D tentatively fits TRBD1 or TRBD2 (5 bases each). The length of the CDR3 is 15 residues. Germline values: CDR1 SGHTA, CDR2 FQGNSA. The complete variable domain, with remaining parts taken from reference TRBV7-2 and TRBJ2-2, reads GAGVSQSPSNKVTEKGKDVELRCDPISGHTALYWYRQSLGQGLEFLIYFQGNSAPDKSGLPSDRFSAERTGGSVSTLTIQRTQQEDSAVYLCAGTDAWSSTGELFFGEGSRLTVL.

Here the CDR3 DNA reads TGCGCCAGCAGCGATAACCCCCAAACATGGAGCTCCTACGAGCAGTACTTC. Amino acid sequence: CASSDNPQTWSSYEQYF. The chain recombines TRBV5-1 with TRBJ2-7; D is uncertain. This CDR3 spans 17 amino acids. V gave up 4 bases and J gave up 0 bases, with 20 bases separating them. Germline V gene sequence: CDR1 SGHRS, CDR2 YFSETQ.

This chain connects TRBV20-1 to TRBJ2-1, with no clear D. Germline V CDR1 and CDR2: DFQATT, SNEGSKA (reference sequence). The V end was cut by 6 bases, the J end by 4 bases, with 16 bases between. CDR3 size: 14 residues. CDR3 sequence (DNA): TGCAGTGCCCAGAGTAGACTCCGTTACAATGAGCAGTTCTTC. Amino acids: CSAQSRLRYNEQFF.

There are a few counts of this clonotype. V gene TRBV9 combines with J gene TRBJ1-1, with D unresolved. This CDR3 is 10 amino acids long. Germline CDR1 reads SGDLS; CDR2 reads YYNGEE. The germline V and J ends were trimmed by 7 bases and 4 bases, with 5 bases remaining between them. DNA for the CDR3: TGTGCCAGCGGCAGCACTGAAGCTTTCTTT. Encoded protein: CASGSTEAFF. Variable domain in full (rest from reference TRBV9 and TRBJ1-1): DSGVTQTPKHLITATGQRVTLRCSPRSGDLSVYWYQQSLDQGLQFLIQYYNGEERAKGNILERFSAQQFPDLHSELNLSSLELGDSALYFCASGSTEAFFGQGTRLTVV.

The rearrangement uses TRBV4-2 and TRBJ2-7, with 7 bases that match TRBD2. CDR3 size: 14 residues. Germline CDR1 is LGHNA and CDR2 is YNFKEQ. V was pared by 1 base and J by 3 bases, with 3 bases of the junction left unmatched. The CDR3 coding sequence is TGTGCCAGCAGCCAAGCACTAGCGTACTACGAGCAGTACTTC. It codes for CASSQALAYYEQYF.

J is TRBJ2-1 and V is TRBV25-1; perhaps TRBD1 as D (9 bases). The V gene lost 7 bases and the J gene lost 0 bases, with 25 bases spanning the gap. There are 19 residues in the CDR3. Germline values: CDR1 MGHDK, CDR2 SYGVNS. The CDR3 nucleotides are TGTGCCAGCATCCCGGGACAGGGTGGCGGGAGGCCCTCCTACAATGAGCAGTTCTTC. It encodes CASIPGQGGGRPSYNEQFF.